Listed below are T cell receptor beta chains from one sample, sequenced in a study of OX40 agonist ivuxolimab in advanced cancers. Libraries were prepared by immunoSEQ multiplex PCR; TCRdb keeps only in-frame clonotypes and omits some of them. The sample consists of around 73,000 clones, around 89% of them appearing once. The sequenced sample was CD4+ or CD8+ T cells sorted from blood, obtained in a trial of the OX40 agonist ivuxolimab. These receptors all stem from an adult with an advanced solid tumor such as melanoma, head and neck, liver or kidney cancer. CDR3s include the opening cysteine and the closing phenylalanine or tryptophan. The D gene is left open where the match is weak. Clone size, where shown, is once, few, many, or a class for clones that have expanded.

v_call	clone_size	j_call	d_call	cdr3_nt	cdr3_aa
TRBV28	-	TRBJ2-1	TRBD2	TGTGCCAGCAGTTTCCCTCTAGGGACTAGCGGGAGTATCTACAATGAGCAGTTCTTC	CASSFPLGTSGSIYNEQFF
TRBV27	-	TRBJ2-7	TRBD1	TGTGCCAGCAGTTTACAGACAGGGCTGGGAGAGCAGTACTTC	CASSLQTGLGEQYF
TRBV28	-	TRBJ1-2	TRBD1	TGTGCCAGCAGCCCCGGGACAGGGGCTTTCTATGGCTACACCTTC	CASSPGTGAFYGYTF
TRBV19	-	TRBJ2-7	-	TGTGCCAGTCGTGCCGACAGCCCCTACGAGCAGTACTTC	CASRADSPYEQYF
TRBV4-1	-	TRBJ1-1	TRBD1	TGCGCCAGCAGCCAAACAGGGGCTGAAGCTTTCTTT	CASSQTGAEAFF
TRBV7-9	-	TRBJ1-5	-	TGTGCCAGCAGCGGGGGACACAAGGAAAATAGCAATCAGCCCCAGCATTTT	CASSGGHKENSNQPQHF
TRBV5-1	-	TRBJ2-5	TRBD2	TGCGCCAGCAGCTTGGCGGGGGGTTTAGGAGAGACCCAGTACTTC	CASSLAGGLGETQYF
TRBV11-2	-	TRBJ1-1	-	TGTGCCAGCAGCGTCCGGGGCCGCCCTCCCTTGAACACTGAAGCTTTCTTT	CASSVRGRPPLNTEAFF
TRBV13	-	TRBJ2-2	-	TGTGCCAGCAGCTTAGTTAGGGGCTTCACCGGGGAGCTGTTTTTT	CASSLVRGFTGELFF
TRBV27	-	TRBJ2-2	-	TGTGCCAGCAGTTCGGACTACCCAGACGGGCCCGGGGAGCTGTTTTTT	CASSSDYPDGPGELFF
TRBV2	-	TRBJ2-1	TRBD1	TGTGCCAGCAGGGACAGGAGCTACAATGAGCAGTTCTTC	CASRDRSYNEQFF
TRBV7-3	-	TRBJ2-1	-	TGTGCCAGCAGCTTATCCGTTTACAATGAGCAGTTCTTC	CASSLSVYNEQFF
TRBV10-3	-	TRBJ1-2	TRBD1	TGTGCCATCCTATCGGACAGGGTGGGCTATGGCTACACCTTC	CAILSDRVGYGYTF
TRBV28	-	TRBJ2-1	-	TGTGCCAGCAGTTACAATGAGCAGTTCTTC	CASSYNEQFF
TRBV18	-	TRBJ2-2	-	TGTGCCAGCTCACCATTTTCCGGGGAGCTGTTTTTT	CASSPFSGELFF
TRBV2	once	TRBJ2-2	TRBD2	TGTGCCAGCAGTGAGGGTGTGGAAGCGGGAGGGCCCGCCGGGGAGCTGTTTTTT	CASSEGVEAGGPAGELFF
TRBV27	-	TRBJ2-1	-	TGTGCCAGCAGTCTGGCCTTCTACAATGAGCAGTTCTTC	CASSLAFYNEQFF
TRBV11-2	few	TRBJ1-3	-	TGTGCCAGCAGCTCGCCGTCCGGGACGATTGGAAACACCATATATTTT	CASSSPSGTIGNTIYF